The sequence of this T cell receptor beta chain was determined in a study of Graves' ophthalmopathy and Graves' hyperthyroidism. General study points: A 13-signature model separated ophthalmopathy from stable hyperthyroidism, reaching 85% to 90% sensitivity and approximately 81% specificity cross-validated. With about 71% sensitivity and about 74% specificity, the model predicted ophthalmopathy progression. In blood, most expanded thyroid clonotypes above 0.001 frequency were also detected.

Amplifying from RNA transcripts, the study obtained TCR beta CDR3 regions. RT-PCR was first run with HTBI primers, then multiplex PCR in a second round. A single record per CDR3 protein comes from TCRdb applying MiXCR to the multiplex PCR reads. There are 260,000 or so distinct CDR3 sequences in the sample; about 46% occur only once, and approximately 51% lies in the top ten. PBMCs were density-gradient isolated from roughly 9.6 ml fresh blood. The CDR3 is 16 amino acids. The V and J ends lost 5 bases and 6 bases, in that order; junction bases with no gene match: 11. The germline V gene has CDR1 SGHTA and CDR2 FQGNSA. Of note for this clonotype: Its target is unknown.

The chain recombines TRBV7-2 with TRBJ2-7; 12 nucleotides align to TRBD1. This clonotype was sampled from an adult man with Graves' ophthalmopathy. What was sequenced was peripheral blood. The CDR3 bases are TGTGCCAGCAGCCTGTTCACCGGGACAGGGGGCGGCGAGCAGTACTTC. Amino acids: CASSLFTGTGGGEQYF.